This T cell receptor (beta chain) was documented in a study of shared clonotypes between healthy human individuals. Study at large: Used for every donor were three CD4 naive, three CD4 memory, two CD8 naive and one CD8 memory plate.

The sample holds one count of this clone. Adult donors, all healthy and HIV-negative, had no recent acute infections or vaccinations. Measured with immunoSEQ multiplex PCR; TCRdb has only the in-frame clones, and not every one. The sample includes some 1,100,000 clones, more than 75% seen only once; the top ten take approximately 0.52%. Germline CDR1 reads MDHEN; CDR2 reads SYDVKM. Trimming removed 5 bases from V and 3 bases from J, with 11 bases in between. CDR3 length: 15 residues. The rearrangement joins TRBV28 to TRBJ2-6; weak D call: TRBD2 (5 bases). What was sequenced was memory CD4+ T cells from PBMCs. Subset specified: CD45RA-negative fraction. This clonotype originated in a man between 18 and 29 years old in good health. Some clones in this sample may be carry-over from other donors' samples. CDR3 in DNA: TGTGCCAGCAGTCCTCCGGGAATTGGGGCCAACGTCCTGACTTTC. The encoded protein is CASSPPGIGANVLTF.